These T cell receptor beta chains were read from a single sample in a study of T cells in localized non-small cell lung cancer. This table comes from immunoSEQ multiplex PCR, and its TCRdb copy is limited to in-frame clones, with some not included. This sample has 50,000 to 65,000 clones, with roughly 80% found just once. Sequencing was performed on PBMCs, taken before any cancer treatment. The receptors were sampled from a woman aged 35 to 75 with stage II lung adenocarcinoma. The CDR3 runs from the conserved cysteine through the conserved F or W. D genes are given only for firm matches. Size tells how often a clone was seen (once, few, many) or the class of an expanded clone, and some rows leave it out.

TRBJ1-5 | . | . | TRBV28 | TGTGCCAGCAGTTTAGTCATAGGGTGGCAGAATCAGCCCCAGCATTTT | CASSLVIGWQNQPQHF
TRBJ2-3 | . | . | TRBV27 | TGTGCCACTAGTCGAGGGGCAGACACAGATACGCAGTATTTT | CATSRGADTDTQYF
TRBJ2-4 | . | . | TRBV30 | TGTGCCTGGAGTCGTCAGGGGGCCAAAAACATTCAGTACTTC | CAWSRQGAKNIQYF
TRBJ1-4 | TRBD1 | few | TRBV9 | TGTGCCAGCAGCGCAGGGGGCTTCGATGAAAAACTGTTTTTT | CASSAGGFDEKLFF
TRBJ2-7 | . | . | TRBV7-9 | TGTGCCAGCAGCTTAGGAGACTACGGAGCCTACGAGCAGTACTTC | CASSLGDYGAYEQYF
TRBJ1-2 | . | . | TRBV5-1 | TGCGCCAGCAGCTTGACGGCAGGGTTTAACTATGGCTACACCTTC | CASSLTAGFNYGYTF
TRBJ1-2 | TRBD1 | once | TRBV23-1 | TGCGCCAGCAGGGGCCAGGGGGACAACTATGGCTACACCTTC | CASRGQGDNYGYTF
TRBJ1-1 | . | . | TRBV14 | TGTGCCAGCAGCCCTGGACTAAGGGCTGAAGCTTTCTTT | CASSPGLRAEAFF
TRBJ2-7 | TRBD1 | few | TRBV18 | TGTGCCAGCTCACCACAGATGGCCGGGACAGGGGACTCCTACGAGCAGTACTTC | CASSPQMAGTGDSYEQYF
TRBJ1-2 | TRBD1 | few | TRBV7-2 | TGTGCCAGCAGCCCTCAGGGACAGGGAAGAACTGGCTACACCTTC | CASSPQGQGRTGYTF
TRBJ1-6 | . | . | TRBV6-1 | TGTGCCAGCAGTGAAGCTACAGACTCACCCCTCCACTTT | CASSEATDSPLHF
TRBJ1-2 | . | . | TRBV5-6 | TGTGCCAGCAGCTTGGGTGACGGCTACTATGGCTACACCTTC | CASSLGDGYYGYTF
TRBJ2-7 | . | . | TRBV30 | TGTGCCTGGAGTGTATCGGTTAACTACGAGCAGTACTTC | CAWSVSVNYEQYF
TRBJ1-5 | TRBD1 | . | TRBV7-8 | TGTGCCAGCAGCCTGCAGACAGGGGATCAGCCCCAGCATTTT | CASSLQTGDQPQHF
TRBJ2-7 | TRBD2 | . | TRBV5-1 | TGCGCCAGCAGCTTGGGAATGCGGGGGAGTACCTACGAGCAGTACTTC | CASSLGMRGSTYEQYF
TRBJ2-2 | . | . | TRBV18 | TGTGCCAGCTCCCTAGCGCCTCAGAACACCGGGGAGCTGTTTTTT | CASSLAPQNTGELFF
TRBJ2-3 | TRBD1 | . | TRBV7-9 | TGTGCCAGCAACTCAAACAGGGGGCCAGCAGATACGCAGTATTTT | CASNSNRGPADTQYF
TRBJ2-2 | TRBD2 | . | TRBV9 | TGTGCCAGCAGCCGCCGCGGGGGTGCTAACACCGGGGAGCTGTTTTTT | CASSRRGGANTGELFF
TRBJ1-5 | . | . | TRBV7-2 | TGTGCCAGCAGCGCAGGGAGGCAGCCCCAGCATTTT | CASSAGRQPQHF
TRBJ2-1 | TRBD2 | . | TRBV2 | TGTGCCAGCCGACTGACTAGCGGACCCTACAATGAGCAGTTCTTC | CASRLTSGPYNEQFF
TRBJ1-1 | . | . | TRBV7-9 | TGTGCCAGCAGCTTAGTGCAGGGGTTAAGAGGAGCTTTCTTT | CASSLVQGLRGAFF
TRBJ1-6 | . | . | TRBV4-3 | TGCGCCAGCAGCCAATCCACAGGGTGGTCACCCCTCCACTTT | CASSQSTGWSPLHF
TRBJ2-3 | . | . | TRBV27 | TGTGCCAGCAGGGGGGACAATCAAGCGCGCATGGGGTATTTT | CASRGDNQARMGYF
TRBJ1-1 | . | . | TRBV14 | TGTGCCAGCAGCCAAGGTCAGGGACGTGGCACTGAAGCTTTCTTT | CASSQGQGRGTEAFF
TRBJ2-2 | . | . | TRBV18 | TGTGCCAGCTCCCCGAATCCACCAGCGAACACCGGGGAGCTGTTTTTT | CASSPNPPANTGELFF
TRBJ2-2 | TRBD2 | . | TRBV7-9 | TGTGCCAGCAGCTCAACGACTAGCGTGGGTACCGGGGAGCTGTTTTTT | CASSSTTSVGTGELFF
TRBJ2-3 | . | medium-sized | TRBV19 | TGTGCCAGTAGCGGAGGGAGGAGCGCAGATACGCAGTATTTT | CASSGGRSADTQYF
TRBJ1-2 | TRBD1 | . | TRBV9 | TGTGCCAGCAGCGGGACAGGGGTAAACTATGGCTACACCTTC | CASSGTGVNYGYTF
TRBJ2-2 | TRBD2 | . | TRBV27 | TGTGCCAGCAGTTTATCCCGACTAGCGGGAACGAACACCGGGGAGCTGTTTTTT | CASSLSRLAGTNTGELFF
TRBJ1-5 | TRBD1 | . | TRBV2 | TGTGCCAGCAGTGAAGCTCAGGGGGATCAGCCCCAGCATTTT | CASSEAQGDQPQHF
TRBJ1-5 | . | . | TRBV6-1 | TGTGCCAGCACCGACCACGGAGGATTTAATCAGCCCCAGCATTTT | CASTDHGGFNQPQHF
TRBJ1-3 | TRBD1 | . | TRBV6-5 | TGTGCCAGCAGCTTAGGACAGGGCTCTGGAAACACCATATATTTT | CASSLGQGSGNTIYF
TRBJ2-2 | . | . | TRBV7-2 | TGTGCCAGCAGCTTAATCCCGATCCCCACCGGGGAGCTGTTTTTT | CASSLIPIPTGELFF
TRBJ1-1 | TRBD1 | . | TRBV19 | TGTGCCAGTAGTATCTCAGAGACAGGGTATCTGAACACTGAAGCTTTCTTT | CASSISETGYLNTEAFF